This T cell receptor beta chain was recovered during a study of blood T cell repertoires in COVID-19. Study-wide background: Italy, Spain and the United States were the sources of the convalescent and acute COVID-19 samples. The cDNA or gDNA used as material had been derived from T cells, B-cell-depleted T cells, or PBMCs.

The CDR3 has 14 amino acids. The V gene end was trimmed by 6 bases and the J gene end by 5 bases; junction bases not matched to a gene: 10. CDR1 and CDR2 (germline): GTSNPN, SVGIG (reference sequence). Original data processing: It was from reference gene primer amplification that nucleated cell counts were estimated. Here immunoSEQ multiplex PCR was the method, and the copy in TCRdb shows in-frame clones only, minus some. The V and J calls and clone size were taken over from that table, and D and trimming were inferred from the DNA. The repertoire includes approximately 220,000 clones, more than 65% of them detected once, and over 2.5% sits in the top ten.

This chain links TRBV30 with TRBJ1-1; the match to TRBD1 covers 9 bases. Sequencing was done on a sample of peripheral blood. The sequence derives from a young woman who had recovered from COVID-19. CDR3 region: CACRGTGWETEAFF. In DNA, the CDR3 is TGTGCCTGCCGAGGGACAGGGTGGGAAACTGAAGCTTTCTTT.